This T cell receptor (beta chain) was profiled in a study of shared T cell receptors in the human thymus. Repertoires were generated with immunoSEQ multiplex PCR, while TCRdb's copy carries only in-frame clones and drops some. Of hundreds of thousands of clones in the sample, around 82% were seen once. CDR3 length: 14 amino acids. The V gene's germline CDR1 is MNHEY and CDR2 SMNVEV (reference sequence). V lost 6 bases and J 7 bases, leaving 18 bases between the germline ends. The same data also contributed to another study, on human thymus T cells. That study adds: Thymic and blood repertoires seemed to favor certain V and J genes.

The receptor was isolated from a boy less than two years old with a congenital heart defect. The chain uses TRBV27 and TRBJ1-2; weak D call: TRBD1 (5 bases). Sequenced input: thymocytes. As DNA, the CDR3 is TGTGCCAGCAGGTCTCGGGGGGGTTTGGGTGGCTACACCTTC. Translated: CASRSRGGLGGYTF.